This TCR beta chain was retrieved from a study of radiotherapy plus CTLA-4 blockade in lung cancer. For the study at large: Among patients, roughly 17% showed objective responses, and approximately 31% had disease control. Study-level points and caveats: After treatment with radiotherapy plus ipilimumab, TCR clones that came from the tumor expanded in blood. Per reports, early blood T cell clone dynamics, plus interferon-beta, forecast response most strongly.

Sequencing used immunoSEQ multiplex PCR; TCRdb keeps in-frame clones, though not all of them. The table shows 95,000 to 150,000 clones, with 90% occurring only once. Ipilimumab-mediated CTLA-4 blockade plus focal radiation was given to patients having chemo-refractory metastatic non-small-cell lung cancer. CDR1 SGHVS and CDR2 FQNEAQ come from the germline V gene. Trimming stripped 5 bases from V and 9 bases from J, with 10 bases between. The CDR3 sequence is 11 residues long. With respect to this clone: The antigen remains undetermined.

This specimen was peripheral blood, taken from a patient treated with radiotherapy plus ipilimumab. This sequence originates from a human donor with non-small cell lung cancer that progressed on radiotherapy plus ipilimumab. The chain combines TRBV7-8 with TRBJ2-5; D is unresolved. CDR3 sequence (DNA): TGTGCCAGCAGCCCAGAGTGGGCCCAGTACTTC. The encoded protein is CASSPEWAQYF. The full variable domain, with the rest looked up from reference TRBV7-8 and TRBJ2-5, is GAGVSQSPRYKVAKRGQDVALRCDPISGHVSLFWYQQALGQGPEFLTYFQNEAQLDKSGLPSDRFFAERPEGSVSTLKIQRTQQEDSAVYLCASSPEWAQYFGPGTRLLVL.